The T cell receptor (beta chain) described here comes from a study of regulatory T cells in long-lasting Graves disease. Overall study context: Over 5 years of antithyroid drugs with positive TSH receptor antibodies was taken to mean persistent Graves' disease.

Arm-PCR of CDR3 regions with iRepertoire HTBI primers generated TCR beta libraries. TCRdb re-analysed the multiplex PCR reads in MiXCR, keeping a single row per CDR3 protein. Of about 470,000 distinct CDR3 sequences in the sample, roughly 20% were seen once. Time point meaning: persistent/refractory GD, antithyroid drugs over 5 years with positive TRAb. Preparation of the TCR library used RNA extracted from PBMCs. Study outcomes and limitations: Under persistent disease, TRBV28, TRBJ1-2 and TRBJ2-5 were used preferentially. Patients with persistent disease shared under 3,500 public clonotypes, outpacing the approximately 920 shared by new patients.

This clonotype was observed at least ten times. Its antigen remains unknown. Germline CDR1 MNHEY, CDR2 SVGEGT. The germline V and J ends were trimmed by 0 bases and 1 base, with 12 bases remaining between them. The CDR3 is 16 amino acids. The clonotype originates from a female donor with Graves disease. The chain couples TRBV6-2 or TRBV6-3 to TRBJ1-1; no firm D call. The sequencing used peripheral blood mononuclear cells (PBMCs), collected when the disease was refractory, from a patient treated with antithyroid drugs. The CDR3 protein is CASSYSIQFTNTEAFF. As DNA, the CDR3 is TGTGCCAGCAGTTACTCGATTCAGTTTACGAACACTGAAGCTTTCTTT.